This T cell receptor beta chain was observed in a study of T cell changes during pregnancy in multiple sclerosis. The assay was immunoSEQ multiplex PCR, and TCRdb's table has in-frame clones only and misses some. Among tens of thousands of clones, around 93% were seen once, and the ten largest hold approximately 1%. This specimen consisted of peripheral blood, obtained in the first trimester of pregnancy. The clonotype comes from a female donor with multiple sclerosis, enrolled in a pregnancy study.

The CDR3 nucleotides read TGTGCCAGCAGCTTAGTACCAGCGGGCCTCACAGATACGCAGTATTTT. The encoded protein is CASSLVPAGLTDTQYF. V usage is TRBV7-9 and J usage is TRBJ2-3, with a weak D call TRBD2 (6 bases). The length of the CDR3 is 16 residues. V was clipped by 1 base and J by 2 bases, with 13 bases between them. Germline lookup yields CDR1 SEHNR and CDR2 FQNEAQ (reference sequence).